This T cell receptor (beta chain) was observed in a study of shared clonotypes between healthy human individuals (dated by TCRdb to the early 2020s). About the study as a whole: The cohort comprised a couple of women and a few men aged 18 to 49 years. Per donor, three plates each were used for CD4 naive and CD4 memory, two for CD8 naive, and one for CD8 memory. To estimate repertoire size and how much clonotype sharing occurs between individuals, the study deeply sequenced the blood TCR repertoires of about five healthy adults. Different laboratories and diverse techniques were used to prepare libraries and sequence TCR repertoires, to increase sequencing depth and limit assay-specific biases. Leukapheresis yielded between about 0.8 and 8.9 billion PBMCs per donor. The study at large found these results: Naive subsets generally had larger estimated clonotype richness than memory subsets did. The small number of donors limited the genetic and exposure-history diversity represented. Compared with non-shared clonotypes, the clonotypes found in all four sorted-subset donors had higher generation probabilities. Even with the large sequencing depth, rarefaction of the sorted-subset datasets indicated that sequencing was incomplete. Sampling was limited to blood, and TCR repertoires in tissue likely differ from TCR repertoires in blood. Pairwise subsampling led to the expectation that sequencing depth would affect the degree of clonotype sharing among donors. Roughly 5% of naive CD4, 3.5% of naive CD8, about 2.1% of memory CD4, and approximately 0.4% of memory CD8 clonotypes were shared across a handful of donors.

From the germline V gene, CDR1 is ENHRY and CDR2 is SYGVKD. At the junction V is shortened by 7 bases and J by 1 base, with 8 bases in between. The cysteine opens and the phenylalanine closes a CDR3 of 13 amino acids. Of the read, only the CDR3 DNA is kept; its 39 bases are in frame from base 1. Using the deep immunoSEQ assay, TCR CDR3 regions were amplified from genomic DNA by multiplex PCR. For each cell subset, the extracted genomic DNA was distributed evenly across all wells of several immunoSEQ 96-well plates, and each plate served as one replicate. For sorted subsets, about 0.2 ug genomic DNA, equal to 30,000 or so T cell genomes, was loaded into each replicate PCR. Purified libraries were measured with a Qubit 3.0 fluorometer, size-checked on a Bioanalyzer 2100, and measured again with the KAPA Library Quantification kit. Every immunoSEQ 96-well plate was sequenced on a dedicated single-read 150-cycle Illumina NextSeq 550 flow cell. Regarding the original processing steps: Because the immunoSEQ output included only junctional sequences and no quality scores, the filtering could not be the same as the filtering used for full-length reads. Sequences were annotated with PyIR, a Python wrapper for IgBLAST v1.9, using IMGT germline references to assign V/J genes and CDR3. Reads were removed for weak V/J assignments (E-value above 1e-6), missing CDR3, stop codons, out-of-frame junctions, or ambiguous translated residues. A V3J clonotype was defined by an identical inferred V gene, J gene, and CDR3 amino acid sequence. Percentage overlap between repertoires was calculated by dividing the number of shared unique clonotypes by the size of the smaller repertoire. Richness of each repertoire was evaluated using RTK rarefaction, the Chao1 estimator, and Recon v2.1 estimates of unobserved clonotypes. For all TCRbeta clonotypes obtained by the gDNA method from four donors, generation probabilities were computed with OLGA. Sourced from immuneACCESS, this table was stored by TCRdb with only in-frame sequences that have V and J called. A share of the clones is absent; for the studies checked, an unresolved V gene accounts for under half, and the remainder has no known explanation. Clonal size and the V and J genes are those of that table, whereas D and trimming came from the DNA. Across this sample there are around 1,900,000 clones, with 80% to 95% seen only once. The biggest ten clones account for about 1.6% of the sample.

Notes on this clone: What this receptor recognizes is not known. Base qualities were left out, and no much larger clone turns up one base away.

CD8 naive samples were CD45RO-negative cells positively selected for CCR7, giving a CD45RA+CCR7+ population that excluded TemRA cells. The donors were healthy, HIV-negative adults who had no recently reported acute infections or vaccinations. Every donor was a Caucasian adult residing in Nashville, Tennessee, USA. Blood was collected by leukapheresis, and PBMCs were isolated by Ficoll-Histopaque density gradient centrifugation and then cryopreserved in liquid nitrogen vapor phase. Purity and quantity of every magnetically sorted T cell population were checked by analytical flow cytometry. Genomic DNA was isolated from each sorted fraction and quantified by UV absorbance on a Nanodrop 2000c.

Recombination connected TRBV10-3 to TRBJ1-3; no D gene can be assigned with confidence. Sequenced: naive CD8+ T cells from PBMCs. The cell subset or site label for this specimen denotes: CD45RA+CCR7+. The TCR sequence derives from a young man in good health. Some clones in this sample may be carry-over from other donors' samples. Read as DNA, the sequence is TGTGCCATCAAAGCGGAGTCTGGAAACACCATATATTTT. Translated, it reads CAIKAESGNTIYF.